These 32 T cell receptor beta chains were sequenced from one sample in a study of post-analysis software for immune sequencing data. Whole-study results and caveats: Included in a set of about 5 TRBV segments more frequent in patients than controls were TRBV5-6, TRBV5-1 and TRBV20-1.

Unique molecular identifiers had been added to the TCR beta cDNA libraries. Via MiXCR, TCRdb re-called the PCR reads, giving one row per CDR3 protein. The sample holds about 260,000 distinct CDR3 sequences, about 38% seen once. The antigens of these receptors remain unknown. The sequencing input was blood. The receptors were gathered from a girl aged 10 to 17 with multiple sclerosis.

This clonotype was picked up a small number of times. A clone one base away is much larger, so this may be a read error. Written as DNA, the CDR3 is TGTACCATCCAGACAGGGGCTAACTATGGCTACACCTTC. Translating it yields CTIQTGANYGYTF. The rearrangement joins TRBV10-3 to TRBJ1-2, with 8 bases lining up with TRBD1. CDR1 ENHRY and CDR2 SYGVKD come from the germline V gene. This CDR3 is 13 amino acids long.

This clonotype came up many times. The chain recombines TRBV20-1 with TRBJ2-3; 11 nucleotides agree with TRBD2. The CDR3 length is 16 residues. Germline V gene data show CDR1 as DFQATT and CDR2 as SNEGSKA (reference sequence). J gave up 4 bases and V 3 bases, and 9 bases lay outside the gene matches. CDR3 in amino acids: CSARDPGLAAADTQYF. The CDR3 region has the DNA TGCAGTGCTAGGGATCCGGGACTAGCGGCCGCAGATACGCAGTATTTT.

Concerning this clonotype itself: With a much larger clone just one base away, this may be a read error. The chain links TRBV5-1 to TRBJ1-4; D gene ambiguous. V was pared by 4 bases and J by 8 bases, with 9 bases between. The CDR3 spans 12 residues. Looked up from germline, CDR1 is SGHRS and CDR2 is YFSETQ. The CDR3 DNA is TGCGCCAGCAGCGAGCACAAGGAAAAACTGTTTTTT. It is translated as CASSEHKEKLFF.

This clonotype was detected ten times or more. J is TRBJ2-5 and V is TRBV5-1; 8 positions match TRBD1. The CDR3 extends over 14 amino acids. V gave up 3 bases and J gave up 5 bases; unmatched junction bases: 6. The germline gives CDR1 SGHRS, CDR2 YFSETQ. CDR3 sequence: CASSSQGALETQYF. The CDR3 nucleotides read TGCGCCAGCAGCTCGCAGGGGGCGCTTGAGACCCAGTACTTC.

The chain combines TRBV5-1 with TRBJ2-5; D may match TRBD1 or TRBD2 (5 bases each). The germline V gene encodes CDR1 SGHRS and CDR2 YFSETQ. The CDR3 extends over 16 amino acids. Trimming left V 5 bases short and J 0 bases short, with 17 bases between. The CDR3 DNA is TGCGCCAGCAGTGGGGGTCTCACCGGATACCAAGAGACCCAGTACTTC. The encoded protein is CASSGGLTGYQETQYF. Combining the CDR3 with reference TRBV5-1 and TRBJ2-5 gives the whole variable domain KAGVTQTPRYLIKTRGQQVTLSCSPISGHRSVSWYQQTPGQGLQFLFEYFSETQRNKGNFPGRFSGRQFSNSRSEMNVSTLELGDSALYLCASSGGLTGYQETQYFGPGTRLLVL.

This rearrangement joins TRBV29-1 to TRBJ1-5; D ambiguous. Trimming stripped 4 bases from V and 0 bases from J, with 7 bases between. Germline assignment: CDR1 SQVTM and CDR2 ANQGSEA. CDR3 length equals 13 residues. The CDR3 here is CSVGVNSNQPQHF. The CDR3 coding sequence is TGCAGCGTTGGGGTTAATAGCAATCAGCCCCAGCATTTT.

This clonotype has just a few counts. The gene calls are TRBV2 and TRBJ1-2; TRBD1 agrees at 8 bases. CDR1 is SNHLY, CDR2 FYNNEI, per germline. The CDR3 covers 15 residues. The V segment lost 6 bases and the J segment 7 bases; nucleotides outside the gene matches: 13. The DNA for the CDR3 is TGTGCCAGCAGAGACGGACAGGGCCTTAAAGGTGGCTACACCTTC. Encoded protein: CASRDGQGLKGGYTF.

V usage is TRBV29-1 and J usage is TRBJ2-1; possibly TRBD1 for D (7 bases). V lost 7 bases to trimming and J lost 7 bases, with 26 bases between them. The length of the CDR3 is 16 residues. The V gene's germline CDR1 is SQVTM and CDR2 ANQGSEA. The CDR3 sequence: CSAQRSSGGSGNEQFF. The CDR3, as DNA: TGCAGCGCCCAAAGGAGTTCAGGGGGGTCAGGTAATGAGCAGTTCTTC.

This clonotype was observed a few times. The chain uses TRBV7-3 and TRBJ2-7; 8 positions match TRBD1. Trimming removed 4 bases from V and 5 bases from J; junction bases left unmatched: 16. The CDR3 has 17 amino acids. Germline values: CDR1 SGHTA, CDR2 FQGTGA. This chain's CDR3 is CASSSGGPGILSNEQYF. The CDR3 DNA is TGTGCCAGCAGCTCAGGGGGCCCCGGGATATTAAGCAACGAGCAGTACTTC.

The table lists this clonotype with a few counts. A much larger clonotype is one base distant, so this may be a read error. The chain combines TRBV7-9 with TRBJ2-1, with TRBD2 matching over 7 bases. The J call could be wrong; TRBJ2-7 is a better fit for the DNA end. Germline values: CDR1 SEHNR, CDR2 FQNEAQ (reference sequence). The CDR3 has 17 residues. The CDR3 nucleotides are TGTGCCAGCAGCTCCCGGATACTAGCGAGCTCCTACAATGAGCAGTACTTC. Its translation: CASSSRILASSYNEQYF.

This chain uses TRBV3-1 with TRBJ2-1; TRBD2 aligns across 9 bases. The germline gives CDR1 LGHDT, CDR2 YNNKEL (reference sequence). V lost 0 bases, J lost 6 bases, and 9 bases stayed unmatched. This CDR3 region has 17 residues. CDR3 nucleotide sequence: TGTGCCAGCAGCCAAGAGATTAGCGGGAGTTTCGGCAATGAGCAGTTCTTC. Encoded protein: CASSQEISGSFGNEQFF.

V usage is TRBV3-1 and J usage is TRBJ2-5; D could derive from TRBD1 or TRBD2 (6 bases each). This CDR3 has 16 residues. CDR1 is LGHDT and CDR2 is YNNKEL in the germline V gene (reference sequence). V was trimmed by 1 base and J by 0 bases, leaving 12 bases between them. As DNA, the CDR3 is TGTGCCAGCAGCCAAGGGGGGGCCGGGTACCAAGAGACCCAGTACTTC. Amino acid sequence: CASSQGGAGYQETQYF.

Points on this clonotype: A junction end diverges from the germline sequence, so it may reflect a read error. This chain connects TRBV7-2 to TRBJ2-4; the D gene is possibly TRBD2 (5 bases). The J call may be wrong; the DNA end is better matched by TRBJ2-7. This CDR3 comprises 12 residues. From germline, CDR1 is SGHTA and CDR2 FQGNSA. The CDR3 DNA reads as TGTGCCAGCAGCCTAGCCCTCTACGAGCAGTACTTC. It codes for CASSLALYEQYF.

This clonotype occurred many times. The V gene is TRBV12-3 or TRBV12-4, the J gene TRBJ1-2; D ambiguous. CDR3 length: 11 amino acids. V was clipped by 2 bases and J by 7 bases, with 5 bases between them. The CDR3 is CASSLKAGYTF. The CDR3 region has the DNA TGTGCCAGCAGTTTAAAGGCTGGCTACACCTTC.

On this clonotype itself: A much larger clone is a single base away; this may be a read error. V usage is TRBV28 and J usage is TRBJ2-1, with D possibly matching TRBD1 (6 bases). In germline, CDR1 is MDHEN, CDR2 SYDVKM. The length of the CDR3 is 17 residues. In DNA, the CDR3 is TGTGCCAGCAGAGACTTGACCGGGACACCGCTCTACAATAAGCAGTTCTTC. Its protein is CASRDLTGTPLYNKQFF.

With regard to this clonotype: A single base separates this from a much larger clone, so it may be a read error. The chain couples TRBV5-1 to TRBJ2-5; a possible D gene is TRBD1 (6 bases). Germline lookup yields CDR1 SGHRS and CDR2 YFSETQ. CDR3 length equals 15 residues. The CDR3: CASRSGQGYQETRYF. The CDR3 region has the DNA TGCGCCAGCAGATCCGGGCAGGGGTACCAAGAGACCCGGTACTTC.

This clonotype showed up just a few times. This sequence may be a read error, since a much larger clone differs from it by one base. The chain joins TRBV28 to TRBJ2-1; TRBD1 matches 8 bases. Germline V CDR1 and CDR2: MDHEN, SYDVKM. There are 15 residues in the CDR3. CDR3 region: CTSSGQGDSYNEQFF. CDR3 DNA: TGTACCAGCAGTGGACAGGGAGACTCCTACAATGAGCAGTTCTTC.

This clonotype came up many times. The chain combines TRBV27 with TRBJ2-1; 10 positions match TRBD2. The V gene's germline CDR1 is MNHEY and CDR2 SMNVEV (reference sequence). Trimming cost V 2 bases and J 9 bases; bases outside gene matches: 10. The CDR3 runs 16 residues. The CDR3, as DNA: TGTGCCAGCAGTTTAGCAAACCCGGGACTAGCGAGTGAGCAGTTCTTC. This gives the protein CASSLANPGLASEQFF.

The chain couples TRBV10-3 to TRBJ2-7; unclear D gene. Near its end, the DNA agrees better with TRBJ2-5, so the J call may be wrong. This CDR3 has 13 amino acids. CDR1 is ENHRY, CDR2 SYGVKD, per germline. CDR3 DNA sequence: TGTGCCATCAATGGAAAGAGGCAAGAGACCCAGTACTTC. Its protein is CAINGKRQETQYF.

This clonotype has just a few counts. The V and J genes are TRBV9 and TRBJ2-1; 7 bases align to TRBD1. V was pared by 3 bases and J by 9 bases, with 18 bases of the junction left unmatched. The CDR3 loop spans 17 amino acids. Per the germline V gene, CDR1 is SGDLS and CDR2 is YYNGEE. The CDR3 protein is CASSGDMTGNSYSEQFF. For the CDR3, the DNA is TGTGCCAGCAGCGGAGACATGACAGGGAATAGTTATAGTGAGCAGTTCTTC.

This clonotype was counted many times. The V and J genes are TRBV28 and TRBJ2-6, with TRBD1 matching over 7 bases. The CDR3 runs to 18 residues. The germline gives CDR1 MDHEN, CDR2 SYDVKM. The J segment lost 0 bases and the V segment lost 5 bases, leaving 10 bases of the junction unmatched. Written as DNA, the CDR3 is TGTGCCAGCAGTAGCCGGACAGGTTCCCTCTCTGGGGCCAACGTCCTGACTTTC. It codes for CASSSRTGSLSGANVLTF.

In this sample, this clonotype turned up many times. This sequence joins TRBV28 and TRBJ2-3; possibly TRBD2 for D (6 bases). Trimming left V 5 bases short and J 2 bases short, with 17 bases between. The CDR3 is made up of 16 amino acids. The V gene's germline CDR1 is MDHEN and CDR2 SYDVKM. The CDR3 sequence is CASSPFLRGNTDTQYF. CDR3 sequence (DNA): TGTGCCAGCAGTCCCTTTTTGCGGGGAAACACAGATACGCAGTATTTT.

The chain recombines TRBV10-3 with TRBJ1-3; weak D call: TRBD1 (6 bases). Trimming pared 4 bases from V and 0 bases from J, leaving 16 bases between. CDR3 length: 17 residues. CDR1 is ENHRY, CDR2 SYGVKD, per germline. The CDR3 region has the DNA TGTGCCATCAGTGCTCGGGCAGGGGATACCTCTGGAAACACCATATATTTT. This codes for CAISARAGDTSGNTIYF.

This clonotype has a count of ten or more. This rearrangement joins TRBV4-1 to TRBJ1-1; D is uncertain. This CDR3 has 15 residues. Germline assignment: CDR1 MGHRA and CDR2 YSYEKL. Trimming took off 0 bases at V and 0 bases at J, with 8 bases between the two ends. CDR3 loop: CASSQESWLNTEAFF. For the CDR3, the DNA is TGCGCCAGCAGCCAAGAATCTTGGCTGAACACTGAAGCTTTCTTT.

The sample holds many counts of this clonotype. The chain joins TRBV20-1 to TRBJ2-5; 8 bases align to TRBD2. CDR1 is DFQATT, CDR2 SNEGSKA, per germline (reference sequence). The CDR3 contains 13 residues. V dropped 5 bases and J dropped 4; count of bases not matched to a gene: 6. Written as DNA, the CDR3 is TGCAGTGCTCCCAGCGGGGGTCCAGAGACCCAGTACTTC. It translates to CSAPSGGPETQYF.

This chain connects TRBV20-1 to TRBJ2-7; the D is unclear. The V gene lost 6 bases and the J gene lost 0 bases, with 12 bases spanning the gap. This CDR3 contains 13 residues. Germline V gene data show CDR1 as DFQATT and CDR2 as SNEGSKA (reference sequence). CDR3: CSALPESSYEQYF. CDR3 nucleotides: TGCAGTGCCTTGCCGGAATCCTCCTACGAGCAGTACTTC.

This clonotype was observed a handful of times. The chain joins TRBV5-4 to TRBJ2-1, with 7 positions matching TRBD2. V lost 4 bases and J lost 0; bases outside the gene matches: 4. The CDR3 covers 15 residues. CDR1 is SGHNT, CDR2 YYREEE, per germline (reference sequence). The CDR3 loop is CASSPAGPSYNEQFF. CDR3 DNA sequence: TGTGCCAGCAGCCCAGCGGGACCCTCCTACAATGAGCAGTTCTTC.

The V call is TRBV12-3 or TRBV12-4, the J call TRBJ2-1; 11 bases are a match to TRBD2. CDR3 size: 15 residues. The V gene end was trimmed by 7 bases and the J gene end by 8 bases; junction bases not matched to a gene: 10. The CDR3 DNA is TGTGCCAGCAACAGGGCTAGCGGGAGGCGGGATGAGCAGTTCTTC. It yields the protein CASNRASGRRDEQFF.

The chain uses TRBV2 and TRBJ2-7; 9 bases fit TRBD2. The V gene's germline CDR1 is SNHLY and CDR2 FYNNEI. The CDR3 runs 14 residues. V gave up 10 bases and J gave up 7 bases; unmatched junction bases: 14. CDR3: CAINPAGGSNEQYF. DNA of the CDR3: TGTGCCATCAACCCGGCGGGAGGGTCCAATGAGCAGTACTTC.

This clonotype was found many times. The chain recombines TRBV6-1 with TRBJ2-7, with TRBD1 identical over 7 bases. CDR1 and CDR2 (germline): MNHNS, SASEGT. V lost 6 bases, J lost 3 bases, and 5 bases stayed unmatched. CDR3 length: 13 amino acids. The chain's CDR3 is CASSRQGLYEQYF. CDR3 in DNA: TGTGCCAGCAGCCGACAGGGCCTCTACGAGCAGTACTTC.

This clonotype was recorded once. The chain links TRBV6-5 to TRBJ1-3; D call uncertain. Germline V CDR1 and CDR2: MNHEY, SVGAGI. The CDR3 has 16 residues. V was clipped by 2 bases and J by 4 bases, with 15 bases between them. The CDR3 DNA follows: TGTGCCAGCAGTTACGGGTCGACTGGGCCGGGAAACACCATATATTTT. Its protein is CASSYGSTGPGNTIYF.

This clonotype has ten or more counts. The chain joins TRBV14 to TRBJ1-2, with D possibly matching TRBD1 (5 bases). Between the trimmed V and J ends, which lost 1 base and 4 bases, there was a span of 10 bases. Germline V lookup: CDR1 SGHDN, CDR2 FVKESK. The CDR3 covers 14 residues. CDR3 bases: TGTGCCAGCAGCCAAGGGGGGACCCTCTATGGCTACACCTTC. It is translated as CASSQGGTLYGYTF.